This entry concerns a single T cell receptor beta chain. This clone was observed a handful of times. The target of this receptor is not known. No much larger clonotype is one base removed from it; base qualities were not supplied. In a trial, the study monitored patients with peripheral T-cell lymphoma who were getting frontline treatment by applying next-generation sequencing to their T-cell receptor sequences. Library preparation was by the immunoSEQ multiplex PCR assay. TCRdb holds this immuneACCESS table with in-frame rearrangements only. Some clones are missing; in checked studies, unresolved V genes explain under half, and the rest has no known cause. Across this sample there are about 480 clones, with around three quarters seen only once. The top ten constitute roughly 13% of the sample. This record belongs to a study of circulating tumor DNA in untreated peripheral T-cell lymphoma (dated by TCRdb to about 2021). With regard to the full study: To follow circulating tumor DNA that carried tumor TCR clonotypes, serum samples were drawn at baseline and then repeatedly over the course of treatment.

The research as a whole found: Tumor-specific clonotypes were found in around four fifths of patients, coming from about nine tenths of baseline tissues and approximately 67% of baseline serum samples. A couple of patients with persistently detectable ctDNA after therapy stayed in remission over about nine years of follow-up, so ctDNA persistence did not always predict relapse. Of the approximately 24 patients with serial samples, under 45% had cleared ctDNA after two cycles, and ctDNA that was detectable after therapy showed a trend toward worse survival.

The CDR3 numbers 16 residues from cysteine through phenylalanine. The entry retains the CDR3 DNA only, 48 bases that are in frame from base 1. This sequence uses TRBV1 and TRBJ2-5; the tabulated D call, TRBD2, remains unverified against the DNA. TRBV1 constitutes a pseudogene. The sequence was collected from a human donor with peripheral T-cell lymphoma. Sequenced sample: cell-free DNA from blood serum. The DNA sequence is TGCACCAGCAGCCCACCGTTGCACGCGGGGCGAGAGACCCAGTACTTC. This codes for CTSSPPLHAGRETQYF.